Listed below are T cell receptor beta chains from one sample, sequenced in a study of blood T cell repertoires in COVID-19. Assay: immunoSEQ multiplex PCR; the TCRdb copy retains only in-frame clones and omits some. The sample consists of 35,000 to 45,000 clones, 88% of them appearing once. Material for sequencing was peripheral blood. Receptors originate from a human donor in a cohort sampled during active COVID-19. Each CDR3 is given with its conserved first and last residue. D genes are given only for firm matches. A row's size may be missing; if present it is once, few, many or a size class.

d_call clone_size j_call v_call cdr3_aa cdr3_nt
. . TRBJ2-7 TRBV28 CASSPSGGPYEQYF TGTGCCAGCAGCCCTTCGGGGGGCCCCTACGAGCAGTACTTC
. . TRBJ1-6 TRBV3-1/TRBV3-2 CASSQGGQSLMALHF TGTGCCAGCAGCCAAGGAGGACAGAGCCTGATGGCCCTCCACTTT
. . TRBJ2-3 TRBV24-1 CATSGRGVTTDTQYF TGTGCCACCAGTGGCAGGGGAGTAACAACAGATACGCAGTATTTT
TRBD1 once TRBJ1-2 TRBV6-6 CASSSGQGAHIYGYTF TGTGCCAGCAGTTCCGGACAGGGGGCGCATATCTATGGCTACACCTTC
TRBD2 . TRBJ2-1 TRBV28 CASRGLANEQFF TGTGCCAGCAGAGGACTAGCGAATGAGCAGTTCTTC
TRBD1 . TRBJ2-6 TRBV10-3 CASGGQGSGANVLTF TGTGCCTCTGGAGGACAGGGCTCTGGGGCCAACGTCCTGACTTTC
. . TRBJ1-2 TRBV10-3 CAIRADSASTTNYGYTF TGTGCCATCAGGGCCGACAGTGCAAGTACTACTAACTATGGCTACACCTTC
TRBD1 . TRBJ1-2 TRBV5-1 CASSVRTGDPNYGYTF TGCGCCAGCAGCGTTAGGACAGGGGACCCCAACTATGGCTACACCTTC
. . TRBJ2-5 TRBV18 CASSPGLETQYF TGTGCCAGCTCACCGGGACTAGAGACCCAGTACTTC
. . TRBJ2-5 TRBV7-9 CASSYMGAGDQETQYF TGTGCCAGCAGCTACATGGGGGCTGGAGACCAAGAGACCCAGTACTTC
TRBD1 . TRBJ2-3 TRBV2 CASSRGQGSTDTQYF TGTGCCAGCAGTAGGGGACAGGGGAGCACAGATACGCAGTATTTT
. . TRBJ1-1 TRBV7-2 CASSPDLPRGGSEAFF TGTGCCAGCAGCCCCGACCTCCCCAGGGGCGGGTCTGAAGCTTTCTTT
. . TRBJ2-3 TRBV29-1 CSVPQGDTQYF TGCAGCGTGCCTCAGGGGGATACGCAGTATTTT
TRBD2 . TRBJ2-2 TRBV6-4 CASSTGLAGGVWIGELFF TGTGCCAGCAGCACGGGACTAGCGGGAGGGGTTTGGATCGGGGAGCTGTTTTTT
. . TRBJ1-2 TRBV2 CASKQDNYGYTF TGTGCCAGCAAGCAGGATAACTATGGCTACACCTTC
. few TRBJ2-2 TRBV6-5 CASSYSGSLNTGELFF TGTGCCAGCAGTTACTCGGGCAGCTTGAACACCGGGGAGCTGTTTTTT
. . TRBJ2-5 TRBV6-5 CASSRRGTQYF TGTGCCAGCAGCCGGCGGGGGACCCAGTACTTC
. large TRBJ2-3 TRBV7-9 CASSFRETDTQYF TGTGCCAGCAGCTTTCGGGAAACAGATACGCAGTATTTT
. . TRBJ1-2 TRBV14 CASSPGTKYGYTF TGTGCCAGCAGCCCCGGCACTAAATATGGCTACACCTTC
TRBD1 . TRBJ2-6 TRBV4-2 CASSQDQGEFSGANVLTF TGTGCCAGCAGCCAAGATCAGGGGGAGTTCTCTGGGGCCAACGTCCTGACTTTC
TRBD1 . TRBJ2-7 TRBV28 CASTPQGTGAYEQYF TGTGCCAGCACCCCCCAGGGGACAGGAGCCTACGAGCAGTACTTC
TRBD1 . TRBJ1-2 TRBV6-6 CASSTPQGADYGYTF TGTGCCAGCAGTACCCCACAGGGGGCGGACTATGGCTACACCTTC
TRBD1 . TRBJ1-2 TRBV24-1 CASTLSDRGPDYGYTF TGTGCCAGCACCCTTTCAGACAGGGGCCCAGACTATGGCTACACCTTC
TRBD1 . TRBJ1-1 TRBV6-1 CASSETLGQTAFF TGTGCCAGCAGTGAGACATTGGGACAGACAGCTTTCTTT
TRBD1 . TRBJ1-2 TRBV30 CAWRRDRGGYGYTF TGTGCCTGGAGGAGGGACAGGGGAGGATACGGCTACACCTTC
TRBD1 . TRBJ1-5 TRBV19 CASRDRKGTQPQHF TGTGCCAGCAGGGACAGGAAAGGAACCCAGCCCCAGCATTTT
. . TRBJ1-1 TRBV6-5 CASSSHTKEAFF TGTGCCAGCAGTTCACATACTAAAGAAGCTTTCTTT